This TCR beta chain was identified during a study of T-cell reconstitution after alpha-beta-depleted transplantation in children. Germline V gene data show CDR1 as DFQATT and CDR2 as SNEGSKA (reference sequence). Trimming removed 2 bases at V and 7 bases at J, with 14 bases between. The CDR3 spans 13 residues. Library preparation (for TCRbeta) was performed with unique molecular identifiers. TCRdb reprocessed the PCR reads via MiXCR and lists one record per CDR3 protein. The sample includes about 270,000 distinct CDR3 sequences, approximately 9.8% of them seen just once. The TCR was taken from a human donor who donated a stem cell graft to a child with SCID. Sequenced here: PBMCs from the stem cell graft donor, sampled from the stem cell graft. The V call is TRBV20-1, the J call TRBJ1-2, with D maybe TRBD1 (6 bases). The CDR3 loop is CSARRTAQGGYTF. DNA for the CDR3: TGCAGTGCTAGACGGACAGCGCAAGGTGGCTACACCTTC.